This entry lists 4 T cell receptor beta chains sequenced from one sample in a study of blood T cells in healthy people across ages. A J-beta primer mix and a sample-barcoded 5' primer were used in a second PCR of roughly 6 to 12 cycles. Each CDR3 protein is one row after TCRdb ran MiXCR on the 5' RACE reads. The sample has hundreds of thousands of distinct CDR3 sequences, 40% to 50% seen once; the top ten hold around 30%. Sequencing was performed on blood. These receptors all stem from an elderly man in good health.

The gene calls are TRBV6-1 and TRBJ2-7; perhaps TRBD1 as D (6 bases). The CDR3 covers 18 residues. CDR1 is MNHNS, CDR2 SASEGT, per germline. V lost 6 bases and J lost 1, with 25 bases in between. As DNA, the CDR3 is TGTGCCAGCAGCCAAAGACCCCCGCCCGGGACAAAATCCTACGAGCAGTACTTC. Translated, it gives CASSQRPPPGTKSYEQYF.

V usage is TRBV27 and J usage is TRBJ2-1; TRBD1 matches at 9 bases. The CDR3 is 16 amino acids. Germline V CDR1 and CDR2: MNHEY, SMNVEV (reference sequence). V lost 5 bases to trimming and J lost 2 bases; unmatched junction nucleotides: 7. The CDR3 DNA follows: TGTGCCAGCAGTACCAAGACAGGGGGACCCTACAATGAGCAGTTCTTC. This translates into CASSTKTGGPYNEQFF.

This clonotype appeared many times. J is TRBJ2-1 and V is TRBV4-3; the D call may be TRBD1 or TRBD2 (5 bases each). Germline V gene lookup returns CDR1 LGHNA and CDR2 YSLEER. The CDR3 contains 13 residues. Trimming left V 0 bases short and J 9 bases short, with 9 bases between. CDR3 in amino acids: CASSQDWGSEQFF. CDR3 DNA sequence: TGCGCCAGCAGCCAAGACTGGGGGAGTGAGCAGTTCTTC.

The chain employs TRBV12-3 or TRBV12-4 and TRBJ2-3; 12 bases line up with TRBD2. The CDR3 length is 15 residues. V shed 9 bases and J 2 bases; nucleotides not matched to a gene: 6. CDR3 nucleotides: TGTGCCAGTTTACTAGCGGGAGGCCCCACAGATACGCAGTATTTT. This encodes CASLLAGGPTDTQYF.